This T cell receptor (beta chain) was profiled in a study of T-cell memory formation after mild COVID-19. The sample holds many counts of this clonotype. Germline V gene lookup returns CDR1 SGHKS and CDR2 YYEKEE (reference sequence). This CDR3 has 15 amino acids. With 0 bases removed from V and 5 bases from J, the gap between germline ends came to 9 bases. Employing constant-segment primers, 5'RACE generated TCR alpha and TCR beta cDNA libraries bearing sample barcodes and UMIs. Via MiXCR, TCRdb re-called the 5' RACE reads, giving one row per CDR3 protein. The table includes roughly 120,000 distinct CDR3 sequences, 22% detected once.

This chain connects TRBV5-5 to TRBJ1-6; D gene unclear. The clonotype comes from a man between 18 and 35 years old who had mild COVID-19 (a few samples of this study predate the infection). Cell type and time point are not known. Sequencing used PBMCs or a T cell subset sorted from them (not recorded which). The CDR3 region is CASSLEQIHNSPLHF. The CDR3 DNA reads as TGTGCCAGCAGCTTGGAACAGATACATAATTCACCCCTCCACTTT.